The 27 T cell receptor beta chains presented below share a single source sample, sequenced in a study of T cell changes during pregnancy in multiple sclerosis. Profiling relied on immunoSEQ multiplex PCR, and the TCRdb table lists in-frame clones only, not all of them. The top ten hold 0.21% of the sample, which has 75,000 to 90,000 clones, around nine tenths seen once. Source: CD4+ T cells from peripheral blood mononuclear cells, taken before pregnancy. These receptors originate from a female donor with multiple sclerosis, enrolled in a pregnancy study.

This sequence joins TRBV7-3 and TRBJ1-1, with D possibly being TRBD1 (6 bases). V was clipped by 1 base and J by 5 bases, with 17 bases between them. Germline V gene lookup returns CDR1 SGHTA and CDR2 FQGTGA. The CDR3 covers 16 residues. The CDR3 DNA follows: TGTGCCAGCAGCTTAATAGGGTCACAGGGCCGGACTGAAGCTTTCTTT. The encoded protein is CASSLIGSQGRTEAFF.

This clone was recorded once. The chain has TRBV5-1 and TRBJ2-7; perhaps TRBD1 as D (5 bases). V lost 6 bases and J lost 5, with 21 bases in between. CDR3 length: 15 amino acids. Per germline, CDR1 SGHRS and CDR2 YFSETQ. The CDR3: CASKQRAQGPHEQYF. The CDR3 nucleotides read TGCGCCAGCAAGCAAAGAGCGCAGGGTCCCCACGAGCAGTACTTC.

On this clone itself: Mismatch with germline at one junction end may stem from a read error. The chain uses TRBV7-2 and TRBJ2-3; 8 nucleotides match TRBD1. Germline V gene lookup returns CDR1 SGHTA and CDR2 FQGNSA. This CDR3 spans 13 amino acids. The CDR3 nucleotides are TGTGCCAGCAGCTTAGACCGGACAGGGTTTTGGCATTTT. Translating gives CASSLDRTGFWHF.

The chain recombines TRBV2 with TRBJ1-1; D ambiguous. The CDR3 sequence is 19 residues long. Germline values: CDR1 SNHLY, CDR2 FYNNEI. The V and J ends lost 6 bases and 0 bases respectively, with 26 bases between them. The CDR3 nucleotides read TGTGCCAGCAGGCTCCTTCGAGTTGGGCAGCAATTCATGAACACTGAAGCTTTCTTT. Encoded protein: CASRLLRVGQQFMNTEAFF.

This clone has just one count. The chain employs TRBV18 and TRBJ1-2, with D perhaps TRBD1 (5 bases). This CDR3 region has 15 residues. Trimming stripped 0 bases from V and 10 bases from J, with 18 bases between. Per the germline V gene, CDR1 is KGHSH and CDR2 is LQKENI. CDR3 residues: CASSPPSGTGRYYTF. In DNA form, the CDR3 reads TGTGCCAGCTCACCACCGTCCGGGACGGGGAGGTACTACACCTTC.

The chain has TRBV9 and TRBJ2-3; D is unclear. CDR3 length: 14 residues. Germline values: CDR1 SGDLS, CDR2 YYNGEE. Deletions cut 3 bases from V and 0 bases from J, with 8 bases between. DNA for the CDR3: TGTGCCAGCAGCGCCTCCCCTAGCACAGATACGCAGTATTTT. This encodes CASSASPSTDTQYF.

V usage is TRBV7-2 and J usage is TRBJ1-1, with D hard to call. Trimming took 2 bases from V and 4 from J, leaving 8 bases between them. The germline V gene has CDR1 SGHTA and CDR2 FQGNSA. This CDR3 has 13 residues. DNA of the CDR3: TGTGCCAGCAGCTTAACCAGTGCCACTGAAGCTTTCTTT. Translated: CASSLTSATEAFF.

CDR3 loop: CAWSKVIQRATDTQYF. CDR3 sequence (DNA): TGTGCCTGGAGTAAAGTTATCCAGCGAGCCACAGATACGCAGTATTTT. V gene TRBV30 combines with J gene TRBJ2-3; no clear D gene. The CDR3 covers 16 residues. V lost 2 bases and J 2 bases, leaving 17 bases between the germline ends. Germline assignment: CDR1 GTSNPN and CDR2 SVGIG (reference sequence). The complete variable domain, with remaining parts taken from reference TRBV30 and TRBJ2-3, reads SQTIHQWPATLVQPVGSPLSLECTVEGTSNPNLYWYRQAAGRGLQLLFYSVGIGQISSEVPQNLSASRPQDRQFILSSKKLLLSDSGFYLCAWSKVIQRATDTQYFGPGTRLTVL.

The chain has TRBV9 and TRBJ1-6; 7 bases match TRBD1. The CDR3 has 14 residues. From germline, CDR1 is SGDLS and CDR2 YYNGEE. Germline trimming cut 3 bases from V and 7 bases from J; bases unmatched to any gene: 4. Written as DNA, the CDR3 is TGTGCCAGCAGCGAGGGACAGTCAAATTCACCCCTCCACTTT. This gives the protein CASSEGQSNSPLHF.

V and J are TRBV7-2 and TRBJ2-1, with 11 bases that match TRBD2. V dropped 1 base and J dropped 4; count of bases not matched to a gene: 3. CDR1 is SGHTA, CDR2 FQGNSA, per germline. The CDR3 spans 16 residues. The CDR3 DNA is TGTGCCAGCAGCTTAGAAGGGACTAGCGGATACAATGAGCAGTTCTTC. Its translation is CASSLEGTSGYNEQFF.

The genes are TRBV15 and TRBJ2-2; the D is unclear. This CDR3 region has 16 residues. Trimming left V 1 base short and J 0 bases short, with 9 bases between. Germline V gene lookup returns CDR1 LNHNV and CDR2 YYDKDF (reference sequence). The CDR3 DNA reads as TGTGCCACCAGCAGAGGTGCGCAAACGAACACCGGGGAGCTGTTTTTT. This codes for CATSRGAQTNTGELFF.

J is TRBJ2-1 and V is TRBV30; 10 bases line up with TRBD2. This CDR3 spans 17 amino acids. Trimming cost V 5 bases and J 4 bases; bases outside gene matches: 14. Germline V gene lookup returns CDR1 GTSNPN and CDR2 SVGIG (reference sequence). DNA of the CDR3: TGTGCCTGGGGGACTAGCGAAACTCATCCGACTTACAATGAGCAGTTCTTC. Its protein product is CAWGTSETHPTYNEQFF.

The chain joins TRBV2 to TRBJ1-4; 11 bases map to TRBD1. Germline V CDR1 and CDR2: SNHLY, FYNNEI. V lost 4 bases, J lost 0 bases, and 4 bases stayed unmatched. The CDR3 is 17 residues long. This CDR3 is CASSGGTGGSTNEKLFF. The DNA of the CDR3 is TGTGCCAGCAGTGGGGGGACAGGGGGATCAACTAATGAAAAACTGTTTTTT. Drawing the rest from reference TRBV2 and TRBJ1-4, the complete variable domain is EPEVTQTPSHQVTQMGQEVILRCVPISNHLYFYWYRQILGQKVEFLVSFYNNEISEKSEIFDDQFSVERPDGSNFTLKIRSTKLEDSAMYFCASSGGTGGSTNEKLFFGSGTQLSVL.

The J gene is TRBJ2-2, the V gene TRBV5-1; TRBD2 aligns across 12 bases. Germline CDR1 and CDR2: SGHRS and YFSETQ. This CDR3 contains 16 residues. V dropped 5 bases and J dropped 6; count of bases not matched to a gene: 8. The CDR3 nucleotides are TGCGCCAGCAGGTGGACGACTAGCGGGAGTTCCGGGGAGCTGTTTTTT. This codes for CASRWTTSGSSGELFF.

The chain uses TRBV7-2 and TRBJ1-2, with unresolved D. CDR3 length: 14 amino acids. V lost 4 bases to trimming and J lost 4 bases, with 13 bases between them. Per germline, CDR1 SGHTA and CDR2 FQGNSA. This CDR3 is CASSSETDVYGYTF. CDR3 bases: TGTGCCAGCAGCTCAGAAACAGATGTCTATGGCTACACCTTC.

This chain uses TRBV6-6 with TRBJ2-3; 9 positions match TRBD1. Per the germline V gene, CDR1 is MNHNY and CDR2 is SVGAGI (reference sequence). The V and J ends lost 8 bases and 4 bases, in that order; junction bases with no gene match: 7. This CDR3 region has 14 residues. CDR3 nucleotide sequence: TGTGCCAGCGGCACAGGGGGCGCGGCAGATACGCAGTATTTT. As protein: CASGTGGAADTQYF.

This clone has a handful of counts. J is TRBJ1-1 and V is TRBV6-1, with D possibly matching TRBD1 (6 bases). V lost 6 bases, J lost 1 base, and 9 bases lay in between. Germline CDR1 is MNHNS and CDR2 is SASEGT. This CDR3 has 13 amino acids. This chain's CDR3 is CASRLQGNTEAFF. CDR3 nucleotide sequence: TGTGCCAGCAGGCTACAGGGGAACACTGAAGCTTTCTTT.

V gene TRBV5-1 combines with J gene TRBJ1-3; 7 bases map to TRBD1. This CDR3 is 14 amino acids long. Unmatched junction bases numbered 2, after V lost 5 bases and J lost 0 bases. The germline V gene has CDR1 SGHRS and CDR2 YFSETQ. The CDR3 DNA reads TGCGCCAGCAGACAGGGGAACTCTGGAAACACCATATATTTT. Translation: CASRQGNSGNTIYF.

J is TRBJ1-3 and V is TRBV10-3; TRBD1 aligns across 11 bases. The germline CDR1 and CDR2 sequences are ENHRY and SYGVKD. The length of the CDR3 is 15 residues. J lost 4 bases, V lost 6 bases, and 5 bases had no gene match. CDR3 region: CAIRRDRGKGNTIYF. The CDR3 DNA reads as TGTGCCATCAGACGGGACAGGGGGAAAGGAAACACCATATATTTT.

The rearrangement links TRBV6-1 to TRBJ1-5; D possibly corresponds to TRBD1 (6 bases). Trimming removed 3 bases at V and 7 bases at J, with 13 bases between. Germline V gene lookup returns CDR1 MNHNS and CDR2 SASEGT. This CDR3 region has 14 residues. The CDR3 reads CASSEATGQQPQHF. CDR3 sequence (DNA): TGTGCCAGCAGTGAGGCGACAGGTCAACAGCCCCAGCATTTT.

This chain uses TRBV2 with TRBJ2-7; 7 nucleotides agree with TRBD1. Trimming removed 7 bases from V and 2 bases from J; junction bases left unmatched: 8. Germline V gene data show CDR1 as SNHLY and CDR2 as FYNNEI. CDR3 length: 14 residues. The CDR3: CASKMTGPTYEQYF. DNA for the CDR3: TGTGCCAGCAAGATGACAGGGCCTACCTACGAGCAGTACTTC.

The chain carries TRBV6-1 and TRBJ1-5, with D possibly TRBD1 on 5 matching bases. CDR3 length: 14 residues. Trimming removed 7 bases from V and 0 bases from J, with 10 bases in between. Germline values: CDR1 MNHNS, CDR2 SASEGT. CDR3 protein: CASTSRGSNQPQHF. The DNA for the CDR3 is TGTGCCAGCACGAGTAGGGGTAGCAATCAGCCCCAGCATTTT.

The chain employs TRBV5-4 and TRBJ2-4; 8 positions match TRBD2. Per germline, CDR1 SGHNT and CDR2 YYREEE (reference sequence). After removal of 3 bases from V and 0 bases from J, the junction contained 5 bases not matched to a gene. This CDR3 contains 16 residues. CDR3 residues: CASSSGGGLAKNIQYF. CDR3 sequence (DNA): TGTGCCAGCAGCTCGGGAGGGGGGTTAGCCAAAAACATTCAGTACTTC.

V gene TRBV29-1 combines with J gene TRBJ2-3, with D maybe TRBD1 (6 bases). Deletions cut 5 bases from V and 4 bases from J, with 13 bases between. This CDR3 is 13 amino acids long. From germline, CDR1 is SQVTM and CDR2 ANQGSEA. The CDR3 reads CSVHITGSDTQYF. CDR3 DNA: TGCAGCGTTCACATTACAGGGTCAGATACGCAGTATTTT.

This chain joins TRBV7-3 and TRBJ2-5; TRBD2 aligns across 12 bases. The V segment lost 3 bases and the J segment 4 bases; nucleotides outside the gene matches: 3. CDR1 SGHTA and CDR2 FQGTGA come from the germline V gene. The CDR3 contains 15 residues. The CDR3 DNA reads TGTGCCAGCAGCTTGACTAGCGGGAGTGGAGAGACCCAGTACTTC. Amino acids: CASSLTSGSGETQYF.

The rearrangement links TRBV10-2 to TRBJ1-3; 11 bases align to TRBD1. Unmatched junction bases numbered 3, after V lost 6 bases and J lost 2 bases. CDR3 length equals 15 residues. Germline CDR1 is WSHSY and CDR2 is SAAADI. CDR3 loop: CASRPGQGAGNTIYF. The CDR3 coding sequence is TGCGCCAGCAGACCGGGACAGGGGGCTGGAAACACCATATATTTT.

The chain combines TRBV9 with TRBJ2-1; TRBD2 might be the D (6 bases). Germline V CDR1 and CDR2: SGDLS, YYNGEE. The V end lost 0 bases, the J end lost 8 bases, and 18 bases lay between the germline ends. The length of the CDR3 is 16 residues. CDR3 region: CASSVEREHVFHEQFF. The CDR3, as DNA: TGTGCCAGCAGCGTAGAACGGGAGCACGTCTTCCATGAGCAGTTCTTC.